These T cell receptor beta chains were read from a single sample in a study of T cells in Graves' hyperthyroidism and ophthalmopathy. One entry per CDR3 protein, called by TCRdb with MiXCR from the multiplex PCR reads. The table has approximately 530,000 distinct CDR3 sequences, 15% to 20% seen once. Input material: blood. These receptors all come from a middle-aged man with Graves' ophthalmopathy. Each CDR3 is given with its conserved first and last residue. Fields, in order: J gene, V gene, CDR3 protein.

J gene: TRBJ2-5; V gene: TRBV6-1; CDR3 protein: CASRGGRGRETQYF
J gene: TRBJ2-1; V gene: TRBV28; CDR3 protein: CASSSGGSYNEQFF
J gene: TRBJ2-3; V gene: TRBV20-1; CDR3 protein: CSASPGVDTQYF
J gene: TRBJ2-5; V gene: TRBV6-2/TRBV6-3; CDR3 protein: CASTPTSREETQYF
J gene: TRBJ1-6; V gene: TRBV5-1; CDR3 protein: CASSLWPTGDQKRSSPLHF
J gene: TRBJ2-1; V gene: TRBV11-2; CDR3 protein: CASSWGPGLYNEQFF
J gene: TRBJ2-2; V gene: TRBV28; CDR3 protein: CASSFLASGNTGELFF
J gene: TRBJ2-7; V gene: TRBV28; CDR3 protein: CASSRPDSSYEQYF
J gene: TRBJ2-3; V gene: TRBV13; CDR3 protein: CASSLGRRRGTQYF
J gene: TRBJ1-1; V gene: TRBV27; CDR3 protein: CASIKQGGLNTEAFF
J gene: TRBJ2-3; V gene: TRBV29-1; CDR3 protein: CSVVGGAPGDTQYF
J gene: TRBJ1-5; V gene: TRBV20-1; CDR3 protein: CSARGGGQPQHF
J gene: TRBJ2-3; V gene: TRBV28; CDR3 protein: CASSLPGGPADTQYF
J gene: TRBJ2-5; V gene: TRBV3-1; CDR3 protein: CASSQGGAGEETQYF
J gene: TRBJ2-2; V gene: TRBV5-1; CDR3 protein: CASSLEGWELFF
J gene: TRBJ2-1; V gene: TRBV12-3/TRBV12-4; CDR3 protein: CASSSTGGSSYNEQFF
J gene: TRBJ2-3; V gene: TRBV5-1; CDR3 protein: CASSLGGTAVTDTQYF
J gene: TRBJ2-7; V gene: TRBV6-2/TRBV6-3; CDR3 protein: CASRTFYEQYF
J gene: TRBJ2-3; V gene: TRBV10-3; CDR3 protein: CAVKREGSTDTQYF
J gene: TRBJ2-3; V gene: TRBV28; CDR3 protein: CASSLPPWEGGVDTQYF
J gene: TRBJ1-5; V gene: TRBV11-2; CDR3 protein: CASSFGLPNQPQHF
J gene: TRBJ2-1; V gene: TRBV6-2/TRBV6-3; CDR3 protein: CASSYPYSSELEQFF
J gene: TRBJ1-1; V gene: TRBV5-6; CDR3 protein: CASNPTGRLGTEAFF
J gene: TRBJ1-5; V gene: TRBV20-1; CDR3 protein: CSARDSPTRNQPQHF
J gene: TRBJ1-2; V gene: TRBV12-3/TRBV12-4; CDR3 protein: CASSLGGTYGYTF
J gene: TRBJ1-2; V gene: TRBV20-1; CDR3 protein: CSVTTGPYGYTF
J gene: TRBJ1-1; V gene: TRBV12-3/TRBV12-4; CDR3 protein: CASRDRSEAFF
J gene: TRBJ1-2; V gene: TRBV30; CDR3 protein: CAWGGQGNYGYTF
J gene: TRBJ1-3; V gene: TRBV20-1; CDR3 protein: CSASPPGLRGNTIYF
J gene: TRBJ1-5; V gene: TRBV27; CDR3 protein: CASSRTYSNQPQHF
J gene: TRBJ2-4; V gene: TRBV28; CDR3 protein: CASRSGQLKNIQYF
J gene: TRBJ1-4; V gene: TRBV2; CDR3 protein: CATRMHSTNEKLFF
J gene: TRBJ2-1; V gene: TRBV4-3; CDR3 protein: CASSQTPGTGEGQFF
J gene: TRBJ2-1; V gene: TRBV9; CDR3 protein: CASSVIPQGSSYNEQFF
J gene: TRBJ2-1; V gene: TRBV5-1; CDR3 protein: CASSPSNYNEQFF
J gene: TRBJ2-5; V gene: TRBV19; CDR3 protein: CASSFDAQETQYF
J gene: TRBJ1-6; V gene: TRBV7-6; CDR3 protein: CASSPQQGRHLPSPLHF
J gene: TRBJ2-3; V gene: TRBV6-2/TRBV6-3; CDR3 protein: CASSYSPSGSDDTDTQYF
J gene: TRBJ2-1; V gene: TRBV28; CDR3 protein: CASSTPTTRLRYNEQFF
J gene: TRBJ1-2; V gene: TRBV11-2; CDR3 protein: CASSLVHGYTF
J gene: TRBJ2-1; V gene: TRBV5-1; CDR3 protein: CASSLDYGTHNEQFF
J gene: TRBJ2-1; V gene: TRBV11-1; CDR3 protein: CASSSGHPYNEQFF
J gene: TRBJ1-3; V gene: TRBV18; CDR3 protein: CASSPARGSGNTIYF
J gene: TRBJ1-1; V gene: TRBV19; CDR3 protein: CASSAKAGTPNTEAFF
J gene: TRBJ2-1; V gene: TRBV5-1; CDR3 protein: CASSFPSGGAYNEQFF
J gene: TRBJ1-2; V gene: TRBV6-5; CDR3 protein: CASSYVPPTYGYTF
J gene: TRBJ1-1; V gene: TRBV7-2; CDR3 protein: CASSLAPSQGQGNTEAFF
J gene: TRBJ1-2; V gene: TRBV5-1; CDR3 protein: CASSSAGTYGYTF
J gene: TRBJ1-2; V gene: TRBV27; CDR3 protein: CASSLRQGSAGGYTF
J gene: TRBJ1-2; V gene: TRBV18; CDR3 protein: CASSPDENYGYTF
J gene: TRBJ2-1; V gene: TRBV12-3/TRBV12-4; CDR3 protein: CASSYFTGTAYNEQFF